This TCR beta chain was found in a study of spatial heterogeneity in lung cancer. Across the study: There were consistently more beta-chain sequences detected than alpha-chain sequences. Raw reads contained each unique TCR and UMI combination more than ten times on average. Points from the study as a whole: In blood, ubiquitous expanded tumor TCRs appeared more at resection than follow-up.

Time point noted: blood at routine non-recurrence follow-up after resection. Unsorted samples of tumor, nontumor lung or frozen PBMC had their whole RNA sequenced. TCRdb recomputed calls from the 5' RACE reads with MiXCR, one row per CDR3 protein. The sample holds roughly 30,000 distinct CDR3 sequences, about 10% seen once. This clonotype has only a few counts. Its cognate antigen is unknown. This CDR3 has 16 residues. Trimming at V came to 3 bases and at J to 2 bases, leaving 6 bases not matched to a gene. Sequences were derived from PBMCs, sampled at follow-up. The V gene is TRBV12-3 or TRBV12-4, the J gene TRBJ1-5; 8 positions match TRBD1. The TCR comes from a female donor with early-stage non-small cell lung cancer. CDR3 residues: CASSFQGAQGNQPQHF. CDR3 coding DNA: TGTGCCAGCAGTTTCCAGGGGGCCCAGGGCAATCAGCCCCAGCATTTT.